One sample yielded the 15 T cell receptor beta chains listed below, sequenced in a study of CD8 T cell repertoires and HIV-1 epitope variants. This table comes from immunoSEQ multiplex PCR, and its TCRdb copy is limited to in-frame clones, with some not included. The profile shows about 90,000 clones, around 75% of them singletons. Source material: uncultured baseline CD8+ T cells from peripheral blood mononuclear cells (PBMCs). The receptor source for this set is a male donor with HIV.

V and J are TRBV18 and TRBJ2-1, with 8 bases identical to TRBD2. The CDR3 contains 13 residues. The junction had 4 bases not matched to a gene; V was cut back by 5 bases and J by 7 bases. From germline, CDR1 is KGHSH and CDR2 LQKENI. The CDR3 loop is CASSIAGTNEQFF. As DNA, the CDR3 is TGTGCCAGCTCAATAGCGGGAACTAATGAGCAGTTCTTC. Drawing the rest from reference TRBV18 and TRBJ2-1, the complete variable domain is NAGVMQNPRHLVRRRGQEARLRCSPMKGHSHVYWYRQLPEEGLKFMVYLQKENIIDESGMPKERFSAEFPKEGPSILRIQQVVRGDSAAYFCASSIAGTNEQFFGPGTRLTVL.

The rearrangement links TRBV7-2 to TRBJ2-1, with 8 positions matching TRBD2. J lost 8 bases, V lost 0 bases, and 0 bases had no gene match. CDR1 is SGHTA, CDR2 FQGNSA, per germline. The CDR3 is 13 residues long. CDR3 coding DNA: TGTGCCAGCAGCTTAGCGCGGGGGGATGAGCAGTTCTTC. This sequence encodes CASSLARGDEQFF.

V is TRBV27 and J is TRBJ2-2, with 9 bases identical to TRBD2. This CDR3 is built from 16 residues. From germline, CDR1 is MNHEY and CDR2 SMNVEV (reference sequence). V lost 6 bases to trimming and J lost 6 bases; unmatched junction nucleotides: 11. CDR3 residues: CASRPGTSLRSGELFF. Written as DNA, the CDR3 is TGTGCCAGCAGACCCGGGACTAGCCTCCGGTCCGGGGAGCTGTTTTTT.

The J gene is TRBJ1-1, the V gene TRBV5-8; D is unresolved. Per the germline V gene, CDR1 is SGHTS and CDR2 is YDEGEE. The V end lost 1 base, the J end lost 2 bases, and 12 bases lay between the germline ends. The CDR3 consists of 15 residues. The CDR3 region has the DNA TGTGCCAGCAGCTTGCCCACCTTGGGTAACACTGAAGCTTTCTTT. Amino acids: CASSLPTLGNTEAFF.

J is TRBJ1-2 and V is TRBV5-4; no definite D call. V was trimmed by 3 bases and J by 3 bases, leaving 12 bases between them. Germline CDR1 SGHNT, CDR2 YYREEE (reference sequence). CDR3 length: 14 residues. As DNA, the CDR3 is TGTGCCAGCAGCTCAGCCGGGAAGGACTATGGCTACACCTTC. It encodes CASSSAGKDYGYTF.

This chain joins TRBV27 and TRBJ2-1; D unclear. V was pared by 3 bases and J by 0 bases, with 6 bases between. Germline CDR1 MNHEY, CDR2 SMNVEV (reference sequence). This CDR3 is 14 amino acids long. CDR3 loop: CASSFLSSYNEQFF. In nucleotides, the CDR3 is TGTGCCAGCAGTTTTTTGAGCTCCTACAATGAGCAGTTCTTC.

This clone has just one count. The chain uses TRBV2 and TRBJ2-5, with 9 bases matching TRBD2. The CDR3 consists of 15 residues. Germline CDR1 and CDR2: SNHLY and FYNNEI. The trim removed 8 bases at V and 5 bases at J, leaving 12 bases unmatched. The CDR3 loop reads CASRLAGAQGETQYF. The CDR3 DNA reads TGTGCCAGCCGGTTAGCGGGGGCCCAGGGTGAGACCCAGTACTTC. Supplemented by reference TRBV2 and TRBJ2-5, the full variable domain reads EPEVTQTPSHQVTQMGQEVILRCVPISNHLYFYWYRQILGQKVEFLVSFYNNEISEKSEIFDDQFSVERPDGSNFTLKIRSTKLEDSAMYFCASRLAGAQGETQYFGPGTRLLVL.

This clone was seen repeatedly, ten times or more. The J gene is TRBJ2-7, the V gene TRBV5-6; no firm D call. The CDR3 totals 13 residues. Germline V CDR1 and CDR2: SGHDT, YYEEEE. The V gene lost 3 bases and the J gene lost 4 bases, with 11 bases spanning the gap. The CDR3 sequence: CASSSLHLYEQYF. As DNA, the CDR3 is TGTGCCAGCAGCTCGTTACATCTATACGAGCAGTACTTC. Looking up the rest from reference TRBV5-6 and TRBJ2-7 gives the full variable domain: DAGVTQSPTHLIKTRGQQVTLRCSPKSGHDTVSWYQQALGQGPQFIFQYYEEEERQRGNFPDRFSGHQFPNYSSELNVNALLLGDSALYLCASSSLHLYEQYFGPGTRLTVT.

This CDR3 reads CASSWTSGNSYEQYF. For the CDR3, the DNA is TGTGCCAGCAGTTGGACTAGCGGGAATTCCTACGAGCAGTACTTC. The chain combines TRBV27 with TRBJ2-7; TRBD2 aligns across 12 bases. The germline V gene has CDR1 MNHEY and CDR2 SMNVEV (reference sequence). The CDR3 covers 15 residues. The V segment lost 4 bases and the J segment 1 base; nucleotides outside the gene matches: 2.

V is TRBV4-1 and J is TRBJ2-7, with D uncertain. The germline V gene has CDR1 MGHRA and CDR2 YSYEKL. The CDR3 sequence is 15 residues long. Trimming left V 1 base short and J 2 bases short, with 12 bases between. CDR3 residues: CASSQVAGITYEQYF. DNA for the CDR3: TGCGCCAGCAGCCAAGTAGCAGGAATTACCTACGAGCAGTACTTC.

This sequence joins TRBV28 and TRBJ1-3; 8 positions agree with TRBD1. The CDR3 consists of 15 residues. The germline V gene has CDR1 MDHEN and CDR2 SYDVKM. V gave up 1 base and J gave up 9 bases; unmatched junction bases: 8. This CDR3 is CASSLFGQGATTIYF. CDR3 bases: TGTGCCAGCAGTTTATTCGGCCAGGGGGCTACCACCATATATTTT.

The chain links TRBV27 to TRBJ2-5; D may be TRBD1 (6 bases). The CDR3 has 15 residues. CDR1 is MNHEY, CDR2 SMNVEV, per germline (reference sequence). The V gene lost 5 bases and the J gene lost 1 base, with 14 bases spanning the gap. The CDR3 region is CASSQGRGLQETQYF. The DNA of the CDR3 is TGTGCCAGCAGTCAGGGCAGGGGCCTCCAAGAGACCCAGTACTTC.

The rearrangement uses TRBV5-4 and TRBJ1-2; no definite D call. In germline, CDR1 is SGHNT, CDR2 YYREEE (reference sequence). Trimming took 4 bases from V and 4 from J, leaving 17 bases between them. The CDR3 extends over 15 amino acids. The CDR3 here is CASSGLEGSVYGYTF. The CDR3 bases are TGTGCCAGCAGCGGACTGGAAGGGTCCGTCTATGGCTACACCTTC.

This clone was observed a handful of times. The chain couples TRBV6-5 to TRBJ1-1, with a possible D match to TRBD1 (5 bases). The CDR3 sequence is 15 residues long. Trimming removed 6 bases from V and 1 base from J, with 15 bases in between. The germline V gene encodes CDR1 MNHEY and CDR2 SVGAGI. CDR3 nucleotides: TGTGCCAGCAGCCCCGGCGGCGGGGGGAACACTGAAGCTTTCTTT. Translating gives CASSPGGGGNTEAFF.

The chain has TRBV28 and TRBJ1-1; 8 bases fit TRBD1. In germline, CDR1 is MDHEN, CDR2 SYDVKM. V lost 2 bases, J lost 7 bases, and 3 bases stayed unmatched. This CDR3 region has 13 residues. For the CDR3, the DNA is TGTGCCAGCAGTTTACGGACAGGGATTGAAGCTTTCTTT. It translates to CASSLRTGIEAFF.